The 18 T cell receptor beta chains given below trace back to one sample, sequenced in a study of T cell repertoires in cytomegalovirus infection. One entry per CDR3 protein results from TCRdb running MiXCR on the reads. The sample lists approximately 500,000 distinct CDR3 sequences; 11% were seen once. The sample was PBMCs. These receptors originate from a human donor in good health (CMV status not recorded). Some clones in this sample may be carry-over from other donors' samples.

This clonotype has only a few counts. V gene TRBV20-1 combines with J gene TRBJ2-2, with 9 bases aligning to TRBD1. J lost 7 bases, V lost 5 bases, and 17 bases had no gene match. Germline CDR1 reads DFQATT; CDR2 reads SNEGSKA (reference sequence). The CDR3 spans 17 residues. CDR3 coding DNA: TGCAGTGCTGCCAGAGGCAAAACCGGGACAGGGAACGGGGAGCTGTTTTTT. Translation: CSAARGKTGTGNGELFF.

This clonotype was picked up many times. This sequence joins TRBV14 and TRBJ2-7, with D hard to call. CDR1 is SGHDN, CDR2 FVKESK, per germline. The CDR3 is made up of 17 amino acids. The V and J ends lost 3 bases and 5 bases respectively, with 23 bases between them. For the CDR3, the DNA is TGTGCCAGCAGCCACCCGGTGGGCCCCAGGCGGAGTAACGAGCAGTACTTC. Protein product: CASSHPVGPRRSNEQYF.

This clonotype occurred many times. The chain carries TRBV6-1 and TRBJ2-5; 7 nucleotides agree with TRBD1. Germline CDR1 MNHNS, CDR2 SASEGT. The J segment lost 3 bases and the V segment lost 4 bases, leaving 2 bases of the junction unmatched. The CDR3 covers 13 residues. The CDR3 protein is CASSARGKETQYF. The CDR3, as DNA: TGTGCCAGCAGTGCCAGGGGGAAAGAGACCCAGTACTTC.

Comments on this clonotype: A much larger clone sits a single nucleotide away, making a read error possible. The genes are TRBV5-1 and TRBJ1-1; 10 bases line up with TRBD1. Germline V gene data show CDR1 as SGHRS and CDR2 as YFSETQ. There are 18 residues in the CDR3. Germline trimming cut 1 base from V and 3 bases from J; bases unmatched to any gene: 12. In DNA, the CDR3 is TGCGCCAGCAGCTTGTGGCCGGAGACAGGGGGCGCGGACACTGAAGCTTTCTTT. The encoded protein is CASSLWPETGGADTEAFF.

The V and J genes are TRBV12-3 or TRBV12-4 and TRBJ2-2, with D hard to call. Between the trimmed V and J ends, which lost 3 bases and 9 bases, there was a span of 8 bases. The CDR3 covers 12 residues. Written as DNA, the CDR3 is TGTGCCAGCAGTTTTGGGTTCTGGGAGCTGTTTTTT. Translating it yields CASSFGFWELFF.

The rearrangement links TRBV12-5 to TRBJ1-4; no reliable D call. Trimming took off 1 base at V and 12 bases at J, with 12 bases between the two ends. The CDR3 totals 13 residues. Per the germline V gene, CDR1 is LGHNT and CDR2 is FRNRAP. The CDR3 DNA follows: TGTGCTAGTGGTTTGGGGACCTCCGGCGAACTGTTTTTT. It yields the protein CASGLGTSGELFF.

This clonotype has more than one count but fewer than ten. This chain uses TRBV2 with TRBJ2-1; 9 bases are shared with TRBD2. With V trimmed by 0 bases and J by 8 bases, 5 bases remained unmatched. Germline V CDR1 and CDR2: SNHLY, FYNNEI. The CDR3 length is 15 residues. CDR3 nucleotide sequence: TGTGCCAGCAGTGAAGCTAGCGGGAGTTGGTATGAGCAGTTCTTC. Translated: CASSEASGSWYEQFF.

This clonotype occurred many times. V gene TRBV19 combines with J gene TRBJ1-2; D uncertain. The CDR3 spans 13 residues. The germline V and J ends were trimmed by 3 bases and 3 bases, with 8 bases remaining between them. From germline, CDR1 is LNHDA and CDR2 SQIVND (reference sequence). CDR3 bases: TGTGCCAGTAGTATGGGTATGGACTATGGCTACACCTTC. Protein product: CASSMGMDYGYTF.

This clonotype was seen at least ten times. The chain uses TRBV11-2 and TRBJ1-6, with a tentative D call TRBD1 (6 bases). Trimming left V 4 bases short and J 0 bases short, with 22 bases between. CDR3 length: 20 amino acids. CDR1 and CDR2 from the germline V gene are SGHAT and FQNNGV. The CDR3 DNA reads as TGTGCCAGCAGCTCCCCCTCGGGGGGGCTCAAGAGCTCCTATAATTCACCCCTCCACTTT. It is translated as CASSSPSGGLKSSYNSPLHF.

This clonotype came up many times. The J gene is TRBJ2-7, the V gene TRBV6-1; tentative D call: TRBD2 (5 bases). Germline V CDR1 and CDR2: MNHNS, SASEGT. This CDR3 region has 13 residues. V gave up 6 bases and J gave up 3 bases, with 12 bases separating them. The CDR3 sequence is CASRSTSDYEQYF. The CDR3 DNA reads TGTGCCAGCAGGAGTACTAGTGACTACGAGCAGTACTTC.

This clonotype has at least ten counts. The gene calls are TRBV7-9 and TRBJ1-1; 7 nucleotides agree with TRBD1. The CDR3 is 15 amino acids. The junction had 9 bases not matched to a gene; V was cut back by 5 bases and J by 3 bases. Looked up from germline, CDR1 is SEHNR and CDR2 is FQNEAQ (reference sequence). CDR3 bases: TGTGCCAGCAGCACCTCGGACAGGAGCTACACTGAAGCTTTCTTT. This sequence encodes CASSTSDRSYTEAFF. The full variable domain, completed using reference TRBV7-9 and TRBJ1-1, is DTGVSQNPRHKITKRGQNVTFRCDPISEHNRLYWYRQTLGQGPEFLTYFQNEAQLEKSRLLSDRFSAERPKGSFSTLEIQRTEQGDSAMYLCASSTSDRSYTEAFFGQGTRLTVV.

Points on this clonotype: A read error may explain this, as a much larger clone is one base away. The V gene is TRBV4-2, the J gene TRBJ1-4; TRBD1 matches 7 bases. Germline CDR1 reads LGHNA; CDR2 reads YNFKEQ. This CDR3 has 15 amino acids. CDR3 sequence reads: CVSSQTGDSDEKLFF. The CDR3 coding sequence is TGTGTCAGCAGCCAAACAGGGGACAGCGATGAAAAACTGTTTTTT.

The chain recombines TRBV15 with TRBJ1-2; D is unresolved. The CDR3 loop spans 16 amino acids. V was shortened by 0 bases and J by 4 bases, with 15 bases between the two germline ends. CDR1 is LNHNV and CDR2 is YYDKDF in the germline V gene (reference sequence). Here the CDR3 reads CATSRDREPLPYGYTF. Written as DNA, the CDR3 is TGTGCCACCAGCAGAGATCGCGAGCCTTTACCCTATGGCTACACCTTC.

This clonotype has a handful of counts. The chain uses TRBV5-1 and TRBJ2-7, with TRBD1 as a possible D gene (6 bases). From germline, CDR1 is SGHRS and CDR2 YFSETQ. V gave up 4 bases and J gave up 4 bases, with 15 bases separating them. This CDR3 contains 14 residues. The CDR3 reads CASSPRQDVYEQYF. The CDR3 nucleotides read TGCGCCAGCAGCCCACGACAGGACGTTTACGAGCAGTACTTC.

This clonotype appeared many times. The V and J genes are TRBV7-6 and TRBJ2-7, with 7 bases fitting TRBD2. CDR3 length: 14 amino acids. Germline V gene lookup returns CDR1 SGHVS and CDR2 FNYEAQ. Trimming cost V 7 bases and J 3 bases; bases outside gene matches: 9. Written as DNA, the CDR3 is TGTGCCAGCACCCAGGGAGGGGTAAGCTACGAGCAGTACTTC. Encoded protein: CASTQGGVSYEQYF.

This clonotype appeared many times. This sequence joins TRBV5-8 and TRBJ2-1; no definite D call. The CDR3 runs to 15 residues. The V end lost 0 bases, the J end lost 0 bases, and 7 bases lay between the germline ends. The germline V gene encodes CDR1 SGHTS and CDR2 YDEGEE. CDR3 nucleotides: TGTGCCAGCAGCTTGGGAAAGGGCTCCTACAATGAGCAGTTCTTC. Amino acid sequence: CASSLGKGSYNEQFF.

This clonotype was recorded at least ten times. The V gene is TRBV28, the J gene TRBJ1-5; 7 bases are shared with TRBD1. The germline V gene encodes CDR1 MDHEN and CDR2 SYDVKM. The junction had 8 bases not matched to a gene; V was cut back by 9 bases and J by 3 bases. The CDR3 extends over 14 amino acids. CDR3 residues: CASFPDRVNQPQHF. DNA for the CDR3: TGTGCCAGTTTCCCAGACAGGGTCAATCAGCCCCAGCATTTT.

This clonotype was seen repeatedly, ten times or more. The V and J genes are TRBV12-3 or TRBV12-4 and TRBJ2-7; no clear D. Trimming took 1 base from V and 1 from J, leaving 8 bases between them. This CDR3 is 14 amino acids long. CDR3 region: CASSLGRRSYEQYF. The CDR3 nucleotides read TGTGCCAGCAGTTTAGGGCGTCGTTCCTACGAGCAGTACTTC.